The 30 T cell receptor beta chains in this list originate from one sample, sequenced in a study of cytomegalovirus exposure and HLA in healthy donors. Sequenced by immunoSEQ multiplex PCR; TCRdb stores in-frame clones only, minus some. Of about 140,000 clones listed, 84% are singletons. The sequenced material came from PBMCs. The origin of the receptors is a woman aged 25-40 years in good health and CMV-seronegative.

In DNA, the CDR3 is TGCGCCAGCAGCTTGACAGGGGGCCCCGACACTGAAGCTTTCTTT. Translation gives CASSLTGGPDTEAFF. The rearrangement uses TRBV5-1 and TRBJ1-1; 9 bases match TRBD1. The CDR3 is 15 residues long. V lost 1 base, J lost 3 bases, and 4 bases stayed unmatched. CDR1 is SGHRS, CDR2 YFSETQ, per germline.

In DNA form, the CDR3 reads TGTGCCAGCTCACCACCCGGGATGCATGAGCAGTTCTTC. This sequence encodes CASSPPGMHEQFF. This chain uses TRBV18 with TRBJ2-1, with D maybe TRBD2 (5 bases). The CDR3 contains 13 residues. Germline loops: CDR1 KGHSH, CDR2 LQKENI. Trimming took off 0 bases at V and 8 bases at J, with 8 bases between the two ends.

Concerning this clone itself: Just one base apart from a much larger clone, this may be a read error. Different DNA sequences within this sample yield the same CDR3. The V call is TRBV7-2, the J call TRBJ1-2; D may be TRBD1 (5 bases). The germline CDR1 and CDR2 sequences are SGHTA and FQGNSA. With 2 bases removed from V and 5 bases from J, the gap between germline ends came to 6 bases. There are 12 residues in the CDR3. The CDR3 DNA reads TGTGCCAGCAGCTTACAGGGTTATGGCTACACCTTC. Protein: CASSLQGYGYTF.

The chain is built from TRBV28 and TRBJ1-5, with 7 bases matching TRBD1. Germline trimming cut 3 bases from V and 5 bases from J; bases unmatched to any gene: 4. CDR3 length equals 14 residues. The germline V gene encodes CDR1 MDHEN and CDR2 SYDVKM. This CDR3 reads CASSLTGQDQPQHF. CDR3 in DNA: TGTGCCAGCAGTTTGACAGGGCAGGATCAGCCCCAGCATTTT.

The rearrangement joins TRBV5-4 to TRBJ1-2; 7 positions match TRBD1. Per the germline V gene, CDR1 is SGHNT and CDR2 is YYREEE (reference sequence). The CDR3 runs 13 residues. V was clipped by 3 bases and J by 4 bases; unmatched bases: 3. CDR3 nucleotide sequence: TGTGCCAGCAGCTGGGGGACAGCCTATGGCTACACCTTC. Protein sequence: CASSWGTAYGYTF.

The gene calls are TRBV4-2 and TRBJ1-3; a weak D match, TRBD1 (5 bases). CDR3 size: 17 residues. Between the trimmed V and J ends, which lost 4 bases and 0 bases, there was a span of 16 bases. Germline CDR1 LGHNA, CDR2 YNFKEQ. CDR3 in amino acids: CASSRPGGVLSGNTIYF. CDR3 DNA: TGTGCCAGCAGCCGACCCGGGGGGGTGCTCTCTGGAAACACCATATATTTT.

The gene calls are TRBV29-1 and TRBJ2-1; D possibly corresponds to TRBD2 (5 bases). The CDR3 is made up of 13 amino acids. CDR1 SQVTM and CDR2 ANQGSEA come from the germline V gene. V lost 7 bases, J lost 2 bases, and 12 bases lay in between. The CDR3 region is CSALSEAYNEQFF. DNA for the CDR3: TGCAGCGCACTTAGCGAAGCCTACAATGAGCAGTTCTTC.

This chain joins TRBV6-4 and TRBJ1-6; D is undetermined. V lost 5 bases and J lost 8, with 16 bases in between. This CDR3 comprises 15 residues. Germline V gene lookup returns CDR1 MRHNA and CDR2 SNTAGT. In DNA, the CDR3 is TGTGCCAGCAGTCCCCTTCGCCCACAAGATTCACCCCTCCACTTT. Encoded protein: CASSPLRPQDSPLHF.

DNA of the CDR3: TGTGCCAGCAGCTTGGTTCAGGGGATGAATTCACCCCTCCACTTT. This sequence encodes CASSLVQGMNSPLHF. This chain joins TRBV5-6 and TRBJ1-6; D might be TRBD1 (6 bases). Trimming took off 0 bases at V and 7 bases at J, with 11 bases between the two ends. The CDR3 has 15 residues. Germline V gene data show CDR1 as SGHDT and CDR2 as YYEEEE.

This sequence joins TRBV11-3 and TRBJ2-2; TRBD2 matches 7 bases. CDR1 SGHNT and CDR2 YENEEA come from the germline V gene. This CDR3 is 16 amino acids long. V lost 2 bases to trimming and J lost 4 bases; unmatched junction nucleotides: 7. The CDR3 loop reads CASSLRPGLPTGELFF. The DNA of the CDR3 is TGTGCCAGCAGCTTACGTCCGGGACTACCCACCGGGGAGCTGTTTTTT.

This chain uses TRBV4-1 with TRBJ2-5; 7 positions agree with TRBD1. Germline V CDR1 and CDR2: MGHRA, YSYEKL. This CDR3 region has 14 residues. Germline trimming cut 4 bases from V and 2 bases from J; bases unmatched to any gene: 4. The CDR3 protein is CASSRTGVQETQYF. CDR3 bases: TGCGCCAGCAGCCGCACAGGGGTTCAAGAGACCCAGTACTTC.

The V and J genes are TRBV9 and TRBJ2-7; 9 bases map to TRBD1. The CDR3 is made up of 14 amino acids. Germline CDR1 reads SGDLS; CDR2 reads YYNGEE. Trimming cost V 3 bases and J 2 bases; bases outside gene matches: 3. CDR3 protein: CASSEGQGAYEQYF. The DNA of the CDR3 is TGTGCCAGCAGCGAGGGACAGGGCGCCTACGAGCAGTACTTC. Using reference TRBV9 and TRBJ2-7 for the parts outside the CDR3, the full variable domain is DSGVTQTPKHLITATGQRVTLRCSPRSGDLSVYWYQQSLDQGLQFLIQYYNGEERAKGNILERFSAQQFPDLHSELNLSSLELGDSALYFCASSEGQGAYEQYFGPGTRLTVT.

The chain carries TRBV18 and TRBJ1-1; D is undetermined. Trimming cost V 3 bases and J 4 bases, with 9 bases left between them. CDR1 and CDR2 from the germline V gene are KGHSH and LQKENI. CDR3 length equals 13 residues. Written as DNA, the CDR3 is TGTGCCAGCTCACCCGGCCCGGGCACTGAAGCTTTCTTT. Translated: CASSPGPGTEAFF.

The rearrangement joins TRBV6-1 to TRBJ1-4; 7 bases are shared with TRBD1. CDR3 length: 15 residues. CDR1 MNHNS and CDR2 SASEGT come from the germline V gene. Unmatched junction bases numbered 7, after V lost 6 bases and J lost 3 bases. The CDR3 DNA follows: TGTGCCAGCAGGAAACTGACAGGGCCTAATGAAAAACTGTTTTTT. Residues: CASRKLTGPNEKLFF.

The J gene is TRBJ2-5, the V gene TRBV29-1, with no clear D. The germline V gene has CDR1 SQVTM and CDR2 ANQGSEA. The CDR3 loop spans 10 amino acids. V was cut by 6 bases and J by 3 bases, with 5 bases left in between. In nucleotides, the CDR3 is TGCAGCGTCCTAGAAGAGACCCAGTACTTC. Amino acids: CSVLEETQYF. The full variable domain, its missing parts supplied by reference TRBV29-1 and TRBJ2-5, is SAVISQKPSRDICQRGTSLTIQCQVDSQVTMMFWYRQQPGQSLTLIATANQGSEATYESGFVIDKFPISRPNLTFSTLTVSNMSPEDSSIYLCSVLEETQYFGPGTRLLVL.

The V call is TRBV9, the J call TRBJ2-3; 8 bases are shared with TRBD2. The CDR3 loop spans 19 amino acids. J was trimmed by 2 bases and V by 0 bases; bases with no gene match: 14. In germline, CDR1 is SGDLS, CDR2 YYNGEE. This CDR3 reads CASSVASAGGLPVTDTQYF. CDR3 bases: TGTGCCAGCAGCGTAGCTTCTGCGGGGGGCCTACCAGTCACAGATACGCAGTATTTT.

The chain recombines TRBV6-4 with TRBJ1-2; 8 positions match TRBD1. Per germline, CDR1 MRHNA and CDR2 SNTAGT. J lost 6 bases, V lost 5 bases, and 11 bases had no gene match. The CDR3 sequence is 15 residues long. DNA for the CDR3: TGTGCCAGCAGTCCACCAAAAGACAGGGGAAATGGCTACACCTTC. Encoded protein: CASSPPKDRGNGYTF.

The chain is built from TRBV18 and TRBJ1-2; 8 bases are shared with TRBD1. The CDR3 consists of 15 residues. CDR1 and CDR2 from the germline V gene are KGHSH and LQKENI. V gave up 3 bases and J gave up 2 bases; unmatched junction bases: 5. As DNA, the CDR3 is TGTGCCAGCTCACCGGACAGGGATGAGAACTATGGCTACACCTTC. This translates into CASSPDRDENYGYTF.

The CDR3 loop is CASSPTGINSPLHF. CDR3 sequence (DNA): TGTGCCAGCAGTCCAACAGGGATCAATTCACCCCTCCACTTT. The genes are TRBV6-5 and TRBJ1-6; a weak D match, TRBD1 (6 bases). Trimming removed 5 bases at V and 7 bases at J, with 12 bases between. The CDR3 consists of 14 residues. Per the germline V gene, CDR1 is MNHEY and CDR2 is SVGAGI.

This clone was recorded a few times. The DNA of the CDR3 is TGTGCCAGCGTAGATAGCGGGGGGCCTTACGAGCAGTACTTC. It is translated as CASVDSGGPYEQYF. The chain joins TRBV2 to TRBJ2-7; 10 bases line up with TRBD2. The CDR3 spans 14 residues. The V gene end was trimmed by 8 bases and the J gene end by 4 bases; junction bases not matched to a gene: 8. Germline V CDR1 and CDR2: SNHLY, FYNNEI.

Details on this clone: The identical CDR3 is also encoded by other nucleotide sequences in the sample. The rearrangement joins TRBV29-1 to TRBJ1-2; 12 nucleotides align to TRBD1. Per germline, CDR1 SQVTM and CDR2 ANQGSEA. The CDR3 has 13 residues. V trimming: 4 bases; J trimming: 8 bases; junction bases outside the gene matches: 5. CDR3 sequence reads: CSVVGQGAWGYTF. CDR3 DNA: TGCAGCGTTGTGGGACAGGGGGCATGGGGCTACACCTTC.

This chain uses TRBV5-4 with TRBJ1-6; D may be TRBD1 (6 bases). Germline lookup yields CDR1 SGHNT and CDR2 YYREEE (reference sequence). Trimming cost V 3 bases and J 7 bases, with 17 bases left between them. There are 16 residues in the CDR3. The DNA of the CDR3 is TGTGCCAGCAGCTCCGCGACAGGAAGAGAGAATTCACCCCTCCACTTT. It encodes CASSSATGRENSPLHF.

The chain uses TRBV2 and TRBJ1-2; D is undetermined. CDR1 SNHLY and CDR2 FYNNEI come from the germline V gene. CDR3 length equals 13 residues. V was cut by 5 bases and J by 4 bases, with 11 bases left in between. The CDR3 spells CASSLQLSYGYTF. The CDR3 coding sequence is TGTGCCAGCAGTTTACAGTTATCCTATGGCTACACCTTC.

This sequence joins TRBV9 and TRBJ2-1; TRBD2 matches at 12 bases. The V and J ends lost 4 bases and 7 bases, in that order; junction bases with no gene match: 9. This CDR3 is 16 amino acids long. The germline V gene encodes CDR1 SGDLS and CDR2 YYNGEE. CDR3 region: CASSLDLAGGQNEQFF. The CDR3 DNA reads TGTGCCAGCAGCCTAGATCTAGCGGGGGGGCAGAATGAGCAGTTCTTC.

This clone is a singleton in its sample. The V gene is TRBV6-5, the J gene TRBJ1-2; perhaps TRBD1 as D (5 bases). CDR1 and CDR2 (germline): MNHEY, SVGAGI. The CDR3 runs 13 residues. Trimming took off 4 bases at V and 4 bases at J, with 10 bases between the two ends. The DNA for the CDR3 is TGTGCCAGCAGTTTACAGGAAGGCTATGGCTACACCTTC. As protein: CASSLQEGYGYTF.

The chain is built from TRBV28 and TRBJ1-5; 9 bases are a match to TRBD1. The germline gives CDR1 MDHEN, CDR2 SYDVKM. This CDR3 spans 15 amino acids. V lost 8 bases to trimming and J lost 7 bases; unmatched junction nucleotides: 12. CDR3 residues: CASATGQGVRQPQHF. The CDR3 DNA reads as TGTGCCAGCGCTACGGGACAGGGTGTAAGGCAGCCCCAGCATTTT.

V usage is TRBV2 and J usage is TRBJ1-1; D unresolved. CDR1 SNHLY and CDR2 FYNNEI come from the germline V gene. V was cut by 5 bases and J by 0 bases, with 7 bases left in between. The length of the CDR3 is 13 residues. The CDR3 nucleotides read TGTGCCAGCAGTCTGTCAGTGAACACTGAAGCTTTCTTT. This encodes CASSLSVNTEAFF. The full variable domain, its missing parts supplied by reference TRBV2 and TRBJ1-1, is EPEVTQTPSHQVTQMGQEVILRCVPISNHLYFYWYRQILGQKVEFLVSFYNNEISEKSEIFDDQFSVERPDGSNFTLKIRSTKLEDSAMYFCASSLSVNTEAFFGQGTRLTVV.

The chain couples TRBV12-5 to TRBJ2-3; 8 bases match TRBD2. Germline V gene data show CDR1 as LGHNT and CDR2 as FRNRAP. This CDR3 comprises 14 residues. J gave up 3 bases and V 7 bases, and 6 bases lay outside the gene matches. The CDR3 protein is CASAQAGETDTQYF. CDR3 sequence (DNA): TGTGCTAGTGCCCAAGCGGGGGAGACAGATACGCAGTATTTT.

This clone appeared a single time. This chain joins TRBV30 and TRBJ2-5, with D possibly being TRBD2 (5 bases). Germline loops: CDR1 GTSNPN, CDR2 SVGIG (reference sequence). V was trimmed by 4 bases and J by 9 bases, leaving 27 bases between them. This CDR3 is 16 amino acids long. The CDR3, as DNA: TGTGCCTGGACCCCCCCCGGCGGGTTTTCCTTACGGGCCCAGTACTTC. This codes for CAWTPPGGFSLRAQYF.

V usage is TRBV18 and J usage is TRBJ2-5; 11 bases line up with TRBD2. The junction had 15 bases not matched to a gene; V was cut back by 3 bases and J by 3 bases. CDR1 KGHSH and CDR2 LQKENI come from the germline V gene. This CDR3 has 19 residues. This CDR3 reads CASSPKPGLAELTKETQYF. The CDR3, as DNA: TGTGCCAGCTCACCCAAACCGGGACTAGCGGAACTCACGAAAGAGACCCAGTACTTC.